Each of the 15 T cell receptor beta chains below was sequenced from the same sample in a study of blood T cell repertoires in COVID-19. Sequencing was performed with immunoSEQ multiplex PCR; in TCRdb, only in-frame clones are kept and a portion is missing. The data show approximately 160,000 clones, approximately 88% seen once. The sequenced sample consisted of peripheral blood. The source is a woman in her fifties or sixties with acute or convalescent COVID-19.

In DNA, the CDR3 is TGTGCCAGCAATATCGGGACAGGGGGCCCCAGAGACAATTCACCCCTCCACTTT. As protein: CASNIGTGGPRDNSPLHF. V usage is TRBV21-1 and J usage is TRBJ1-6; TRBD1 reflects the table's D call only, with no check against the DNA. TRBV21-1 is an annotated pseudogene. This CDR3 has 18 residues.

This clone was found once. J is TRBJ1-2 and V is TRBV7-6; a weak D match, TRBD1 (5 bases). Germline loops: CDR1 SGHVS, CDR2 FNYEAQ. This CDR3 is built from 15 residues. V was shortened by 5 bases and J by 4 bases, with 17 bases between the two germline ends. The CDR3 sequence: CASSPIDGGGYGYTF. The CDR3 DNA reads as TGTGCCAGCAGCCCAATAGACGGGGGTGGCTATGGCTACACCTTC.

V gene TRBV18 combines with J gene TRBJ1-4; D gene unclear. The CDR3 extends over 12 amino acids. Germline CDR1 KGHSH, CDR2 LQKENI. The V gene lost 3 bases and the J gene lost 7 bases, with 6 bases spanning the gap. The CDR3 protein is CASSPGGEKLFF. In DNA form, the CDR3 reads TGTGCCAGCTCACCTGGAGGTGAAAAACTGTTTTTT.

This sequence joins TRBV9 and TRBJ1-3, with D perhaps TRBD1 (6 bases). Germline lookup yields CDR1 SGDLS and CDR2 YYNGEE. Trimming took 0 bases from V and 3 from J, leaving 16 bases between them. The CDR3 contains 17 residues. DNA for the CDR3: TGTGCCAGCAGCGTAGGATTGGTGGGGGCCAGTGGAAACACCATATATTTT. This gives the protein CASSVGLVGASGNTIYF.

This clone was recorded once. The chain carries TRBV9 and TRBJ1-5, with D tentatively TRBD1 (5 bases). The CDR3 covers 14 residues. Germline V gene lookup returns CDR1 SGDLS and CDR2 YYNGEE. Trimming left V 0 bases short and J 7 bases short, with 11 bases between. The CDR3 DNA is TGTGCCAGCAGCGTAGTGGACGGGGGACAGCCCCAGCATTTT. Translation gives CASSVVDGGQPQHF.

This clone was seen repeatedly, ten times or more. This chain joins TRBV5-6 and TRBJ1-2; TRBD1 matches at 7 bases. This CDR3 region has 16 residues. With V trimmed by 1 base and J by 1 base, 7 bases remained unmatched. Germline assignment: CDR1 SGHDT and CDR2 YYEEEE. CDR3 protein: CASSLRGTGVNYGYTF. The DNA of the CDR3 is TGTGCCAGCAGCTTGAGGGGTACAGGGGTTAACTATGGCTACACCTTC. Using reference TRBV5-6 and TRBJ1-2 for the parts outside the CDR3, the full variable domain is DAGVTQSPTHLIKTRGQQVTLRCSPKSGHDTVSWYQQALGQGPQFIFQYYEEEERQRGNFPDRFSGHQFPNYSSELNVNALLLGDSALYLCASSLRGTGVNYGYTFGSGTRLTVV.

V usage is TRBV10-1 and J usage is TRBJ1-1, with a tentative D call TRBD1 (5 bases). The CDR3 spans 13 residues. Germline V gives CDR1 WNHNN, CDR2 SYGVQD (reference sequence). V was cut by 9 bases and J by 3 bases, with 14 bases left in between. CDR3 region: CASRSEGHTEAFF. CDR3 nucleotide sequence: TGCGCCAGTCGGTCGGAGGGACACACTGAAGCTTTCTTT.

The genes are TRBV2 and TRBJ2-4; TRBD1 is a possible D gene (6 bases). The CDR3 runs to 15 residues. From germline, CDR1 is SNHLY and CDR2 FYNNEI. V was trimmed by 7 bases and J by 8 bases, leaving 21 bases between them. The chain's CDR3 is CASTIRGPELDIQYF. DNA of the CDR3: TGTGCCAGCACCATCAGGGGCCCTGAGTTGGACATTCAGTACTTC.

This chain joins TRBV27 and TRBJ1-2, with 8 bases fitting TRBD1. The CDR3 is made up of 13 amino acids. Germline V gene data show CDR1 as MNHEY and CDR2 as SMNVEV (reference sequence). Trimming took 8 bases from V and 4 from J; bases not matched to a gene: 6. Here the CDR3 DNA reads TGTGCCAGCGGACAGGGCCCCGTCTATGGCTACACCTTC. Translating gives CASGQGPVYGYTF.

The chain carries TRBV9 and TRBJ1-2; 9 bases map to TRBD1. Germline V lookup: CDR1 SGDLS, CDR2 YYNGEE. This CDR3 spans 15 amino acids. V was pared by 3 bases and J by 7 bases, with 10 bases of the junction left unmatched. CDR3 DNA sequence: TGTGCCAGCAGCGCCCAAGGGACAGGGTGGATTGGCTACACCTTC. Translated: CASSAQGTGWIGYTF.

The CDR3 sequence: CASSLSYSIQYYGYTF. CDR3 in DNA: TGTGCCAGCAGTTTATCCTACAGTATTCAGTACTATGGCTACACCTTC. This chain joins TRBV6-5 and TRBJ1-2; D gene unclear. This CDR3 contains 16 residues. Germline assignment: CDR1 MNHEY and CDR2 SVGAGI. V lost 4 bases to trimming and J lost 3 bases, with 18 bases between them.

CDR3 sequence reads: CASSTQPGFATGNTIYF. In DNA, the CDR3 is TGTGCCAGTAGTACCCAGCCAGGGTTTGCGACGGGAAACACCATATATTTT. The V call is TRBV19, the J call TRBJ1-3, with a possible D match to TRBD1 (5 bases). Germline loops: CDR1 LNHDA, CDR2 SQIVND (reference sequence). Trimming left V 4 bases short and J 4 bases short, with 20 bases between. This CDR3 region has 17 residues.

The V call is TRBV19, the J call TRBJ1-1, with D possibly matching TRBD1 (5 bases). In germline, CDR1 is LNHDA, CDR2 SQIVND (reference sequence). This CDR3 has 14 amino acids. Trimming took 10 bases from V and 3 from J, leaving 18 bases between them. CDR3 loop: CATAATGGYTEAFF. CDR3 DNA sequence: TGTGCCACCGCTGCAACAGGCGGATACACTGAAGCTTTCTTT.

V and J are TRBV18 and TRBJ1-1; 10 bases align to TRBD1. Looked up from germline, CDR1 is KGHSH and CDR2 is LQKENI. The CDR3 loop spans 17 amino acids. Unmatched junction bases numbered 13, after V lost 3 bases and J lost 6 bases. CDR3 DNA: TGTGCCAGCTCACCCGAACTCCCGGGACAGGGGAATTCTGAAGCTTTCTTT. Its protein is CASSPELPGQGNSEAFF. The whole variable domain, remainder taken from reference TRBV18 and TRBJ1-1, is NAGVMQNPRHLVRRRGQEARLRCSPMKGHSHVYWYRQLPEEGLKFMVYLQKENIIDESGMPKERFSAEFPKEGPSILRIQQVVRGDSAAYFCASSPELPGQGNSEAFFGQGTRLTVV.

This chain connects TRBV5-3 to TRBJ2-7; 9 bases line up with TRBD2. TRBV5-3 is placed among ORFs of uncertain function. Unmatched junction bases numbered 8, after V lost 5 bases and J lost 2 bases. This CDR3 is 15 amino acids long. CDR3 nucleotides: TGTGCCAGAAGTTGGAATAGCGGGGGAGCCTACGAGCAGTACTTC. Protein: CARSWNSGGAYEQYF.